These 14 T cell receptor beta chains originate from one sample sequenced in a study of cytomegalovirus exposure and HLA in healthy donors. Primers included in the PCR were 60 Vbeta and 13 Jbeta primers. Assay: immunoSEQ multiplex PCR; the TCRdb copy retains only in-frame clones and omits some. The sample carries approximately 100,000 clones, about 80% recorded once. Sequenced sample: PBMCs. These TCRs come from a female donor in good health and CMV-seronegative.

The chain is built from TRBV2 and TRBJ2-3; TRBD2 might be the D (6 bases). The CDR3 has 15 amino acids. Looked up from germline, CDR1 is SNHLY and CDR2 is FYNNEI. V gave up 5 bases and J gave up 0 bases, with 12 bases separating them. In DNA form, the CDR3 reads TGTGCCAGCAGTCCTGAGGGGAGGAGCACAGATACGCAGTATTTT. Translation gives CASSPEGRSTDTQYF.

The chain joins TRBV14 to TRBJ1-1; TRBD1 agrees at 7 bases. Losses at the gene ends were 1 base for V and 7 bases for J; bases not matched to a gene: 6. This CDR3 region has 14 residues. CDR1 is SGHDN, CDR2 FVKESK, per germline. CDR3 sequence (DNA): TGTGCCAGCAGCCAAGGAACAGGGGCGGGTGAAGCTTTCTTT. Translating gives CASSQGTGAGEAFF.

The chain uses TRBV18 and TRBJ1-1, with D possibly TRBD1 on 6 matching bases. V was pared by 2 bases and J by 4 bases, with 17 bases between. This CDR3 comprises 16 residues. CDR1 and CDR2 from the germline V gene are KGHSH and LQKENI. In DNA, the CDR3 is TGTGCCAGCTCACCAGAAGTAGGGGGTAGGGGCACTGAAGCTTTCTTT. It encodes CASSPEVGGRGTEAFF.

The genes are TRBV9 and TRBJ2-1, with TRBD1 matching 8 bases. The CDR3 runs to 16 residues. J lost 2 bases, V lost 0 bases, and 4 bases had no gene match. Germline V gene lookup returns CDR1 SGDLS and CDR2 YYNGEE. CDR3 coding DNA: TGTGCCAGCAGCGTAGAGGCAGGGGGCGCCTACAATGAGCAGTTCTTC. Translating it yields CASSVEAGGAYNEQFF.

The genes are TRBV29-1 and TRBJ1-2; 8 nucleotides agree with TRBD1. CDR1 SQVTM and CDR2 ANQGSEA come from the germline V gene. The ends lost 6 bases at V and 4 bases at J; junction bases unmatched: 7. The CDR3 consists of 13 residues. The CDR3 nucleotides read TGCAGCGTGGTCGGACAGGGACTCTATGGCTACACCTTC. Translation: CSVVGQGLYGYTF.

Turning to this clone: Other DNA sequences from this sample encode an identical CDR3 as well. This chain's CDR3 is CASSLGGLNTEAFF. DNA of the CDR3: TGTGCCAGCAGCTTGGGAGGTCTGAACACTGAAGCTTTCTTT. The chain combines TRBV5-4 with TRBJ1-1, with no clear D. Trimming took 0 bases from V and 0 from J, leaving 6 bases between them. Germline V gene lookup returns CDR1 SGHNT and CDR2 YYREEE (reference sequence). The CDR3 runs to 14 residues.

As DNA, the CDR3 is TGCAGCGTTGAGCGGGTTAACTATGGCTACACCTTC. This sequence encodes CSVERVNYGYTF. This rearrangement joins TRBV29-1 to TRBJ1-2; no firm D call. In germline, CDR1 is SQVTM, CDR2 ANQGSEA. With 3 bases removed from V and 1 base from J, the gap between germline ends came to 6 bases. There are 12 residues in the CDR3.

A few counts support this clone. This rearrangement joins TRBV6-1 to TRBJ1-6; no firm D call. This CDR3 contains 15 residues. Germline V gene lookup returns CDR1 MNHNS and CDR2 SASEGT. V lost 2 bases, J lost 2 bases, and 7 bases lay in between. This CDR3 is CASSESDTYNSPLHF. The CDR3 DNA is TGTGCCAGCAGTGAATCAGACACCTATAATTCACCCCTCCACTTT.

This chain links TRBV9 with TRBJ2-3, with 7 bases aligning to TRBD1. CDR3 size: 15 residues. Germline V CDR1 and CDR2: SGDLS, YYNGEE. V dropped 2 bases and J dropped 6; count of bases not matched to a gene: 9. Here the CDR3 reads CASSVRGGGGDTQYF. In DNA form, the CDR3 reads TGTGCCAGCAGCGTCCGAGGGGGCGGTGGGGATACGCAGTATTTT.

The sample holds a few counts of this clone. The CDR3 sequence is CASSYLYTPPDEQYF. The CDR3 bases are TGCGCCAGCAGCTACTTATATACCCCCCCTGACGAGCAGTACTTC. The chain is built from TRBV5-1 and TRBJ2-7; D remains ambiguous. With 3 bases removed from V and 5 bases from J, the gap between germline ends came to 18 bases. The V gene's germline CDR1 is SGHRS and CDR2 YFSETQ. The CDR3 is 15 residues long.

This clone was observed a handful of times. The chain employs TRBV6-1 and TRBJ2-7, with 12 bases aligning to TRBD2. Germline CDR1 reads MNHNS; CDR2 reads SASEGT. V lost 0 bases and J lost 1; bases outside the gene matches: 10. This CDR3 is 19 amino acids long. The CDR3: CASSEAGLAGGRWSYEQYF. The CDR3 DNA follows: TGTGCCAGCAGTGAAGCGGGGCTAGCGGGGGGGCGGTGGTCCTACGAGCAGTACTTC.

This clone was seen a handful of times. The chain links TRBV27 to TRBJ1-4, with D perhaps TRBD1 (6 bases). Germline CDR1 and CDR2: MNHEY and SMNVEV (reference sequence). The CDR3 covers 15 residues. The V and J ends lost 0 bases and 7 bases respectively, with 12 bases between them. This CDR3 reads CASSLSGTPSEKLFF. The CDR3 region has the DNA TGTGCCAGCAGTTTATCAGGGACACCCTCTGAAAAACTGTTTTTT.

The chain is built from TRBV5-4 and TRBJ2-2, with 7 bases aligning to TRBD1. The CDR3 has 14 residues. Germline CDR1 is SGHNT and CDR2 is YYREEE (reference sequence). After removal of 5 bases from V and 5 bases from J, the junction contained 6 bases not matched to a gene. CDR3 sequence reads: CASRMTQGTGELFF. In DNA form, the CDR3 reads TGTGCCAGCAGAATGACACAGGGGACCGGGGAGCTGTTTTTT.

CDR3 sequence: CASSQGGTVSYGYTF. CDR3 coding DNA: TGTGCCAGCAGCCAAGGAGGGACAGTCTCCTATGGCTACACCTTC. The rearrangement links TRBV14 to TRBJ1-2; TRBD1 matches at 7 bases. This CDR3 is 15 amino acids long. From germline, CDR1 is SGHDN and CDR2 FVKESK. The V and J ends lost 1 base and 4 bases, in that order; junction bases with no gene match: 6.